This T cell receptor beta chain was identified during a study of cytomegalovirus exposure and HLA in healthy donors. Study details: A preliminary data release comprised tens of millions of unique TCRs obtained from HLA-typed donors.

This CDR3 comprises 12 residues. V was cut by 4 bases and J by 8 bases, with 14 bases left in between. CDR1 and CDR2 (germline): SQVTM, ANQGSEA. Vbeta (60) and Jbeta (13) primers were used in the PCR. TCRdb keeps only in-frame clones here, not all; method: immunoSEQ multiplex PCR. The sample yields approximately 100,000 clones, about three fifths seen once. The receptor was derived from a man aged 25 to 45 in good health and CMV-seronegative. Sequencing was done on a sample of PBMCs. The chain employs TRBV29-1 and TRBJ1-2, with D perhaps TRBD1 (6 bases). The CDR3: CSVAMGDNGYTF. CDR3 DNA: TGCAGCGTTGCTATGGGGGACAACGGCTACACCTTC.